This entry concerns a single T cell receptor beta chain. Between the trimmed V and J ends, which lost 2 bases and 2 bases, there was a span of 10 bases. The CDR3 consists of 15 residues. The germline CDR1 and CDR2 sequences are MGHRA and YSYEKL. The data derive from a study of cytomegalovirus exposure and HLA in healthy donors. PCR involved 60 Vbeta and 13 Jbeta primers. Sequencing used immunoSEQ multiplex PCR; TCRdb keeps in-frame clones, though not all of them. The sample consists of about 230,000 clones, about 89% of them appearing once. The chain combines TRBV4-1 with TRBJ2-1; the D gene is possibly TRBD1 (6 bases). The source material was PBMCs. This TCR was sampled from a woman aged 18-30 years in good health and CMV-seronegative. CDR3 residues: CASSQRQDTYNEQFF. Written as DNA, the CDR3 is TGCGCCAGCAGCCAACGACAGGATACCTACAATGAGCAGTTCTTC.